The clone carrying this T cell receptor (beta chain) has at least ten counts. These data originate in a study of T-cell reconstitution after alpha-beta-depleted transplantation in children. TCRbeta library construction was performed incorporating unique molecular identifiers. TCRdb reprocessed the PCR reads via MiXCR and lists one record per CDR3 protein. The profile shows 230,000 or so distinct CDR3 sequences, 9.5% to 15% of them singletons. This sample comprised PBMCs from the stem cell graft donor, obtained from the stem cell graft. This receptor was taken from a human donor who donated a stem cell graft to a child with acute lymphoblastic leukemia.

CDR3 protein: CASSFGGGEQYF. In DNA, the CDR3 is TGTGCCAGCAGTTTCGGGGGTGGAGAGCAGTACTTC. The rearrangement joins TRBV12-3 or TRBV12-4 to TRBJ2-7; D possibly corresponds to TRBD2 (6 bases). Trimming took 3 bases from V and 7 from J, leaving 10 bases between them. The length of the CDR3 is 12 residues.